The 21 T cell receptor beta chains reported below all come from one sample, sequenced in a study of blood T cell repertoires in COVID-19. The repertoire was sequenced with immunoSEQ multiplex PCR; TCRdb's copy has only in-frame clones and lacks some. The sample shows fewer than 250,000 clones, around 84% of them seen only once. Material: peripheral blood. The receptor source for this set is a woman older than 75 with COVID-19, enrolled during active disease.

This rearrangement joins TRBV15 to TRBJ2-7; a weak D match, TRBD2 (7 bases). The length of the CDR3 is 14 residues. V was clipped by 3 bases and J by 6 bases, with 15 bases between them. Germline CDR1 and CDR2: LNHNV and YYDKDF (reference sequence). The CDR3 sequence is CATSSSLGGGEQYV. In DNA form, the CDR3 reads TGTGCCACCAGCAGCTCCCTGGGAGGGGGCGAGCAGTACGTC.

The J gene is TRBJ1-3, the V gene TRBV27; tentatively, D is TRBD1 (6 bases). Germline lookup yields CDR1 MNHEY and CDR2 SMNVEV (reference sequence). The CDR3 totals 13 residues. Trimming cost V 6 bases and J 3 bases, with 9 bases left between them. In DNA form, the CDR3 reads TGTGCCAGCAGGGGGGCAGGTGGAAACACCATATATTTT. It specifies CASRGAGGNTIYF.

The V gene is TRBV19, the J gene TRBJ1-6; D is undetermined. CDR3 length: 14 residues. V was clipped by 2 bases and J by 7 bases, with 9 bases between them. Germline CDR1 reads LNHDA; CDR2 reads SQIVND (reference sequence). This CDR3 reads CASSIFGSNSPLHF. The DNA for the CDR3 is TGTGCCAGTAGTATATTCGGGTCCAATTCACCCCTCCACTTT.

The chain recombines TRBV27 with TRBJ1-2; D unclear. The CDR3 is made up of 13 amino acids. Germline V CDR1 and CDR2: MNHEY, SMNVEV (reference sequence). V lost 4 bases to trimming and J lost 6 bases, with 12 bases between them. The CDR3 reads CASSSGPRNGYTF. CDR3 coding DNA: TGTGCCAGCAGTTCCGGCCCGCGGAATGGCTACACCTTC.

This clone was found once. The chain combines TRBV19 with TRBJ2-3; 8 nucleotides align to TRBD2. The CDR3 sequence is 15 residues long. Germline loops: CDR1 LNHDA, CDR2 SQIVND (reference sequence). The V gene end was trimmed by 3 bases and the J gene end by 5 bases; junction bases not matched to a gene: 7. This CDR3 is CASSMWRGAVDTQYF. Written as DNA, the CDR3 is TGTGCCAGTAGTATGTGGCGGGGGGCCGTAGATACGCAGTATTTT.

The table lists this clone with a count of one. The V gene is TRBV3-1 (or the pseudogene TRBV3-2), the J gene TRBJ2-5; TRBD2 aligns across 9 bases. Germline V gene lookup returns CDR1 LGHDT and CDR2 YNNKEL (reference sequence). V dropped 0 bases and J dropped 5; count of bases not matched to a gene: 4. The CDR3 spans 15 residues. DNA for the CDR3: TGTGCCAGCAGCCAAGAGCGGGGGGGCCGGGAGACCCAGTACTTC. Translating it yields CASSQERGGRETQYF.

In regard to this clone: This same CDR3 is encoded by further DNA sequences in the sample. The rearrangement uses TRBV7-2 and TRBJ1-1, with a tentative D call TRBD1 (6 bases). CDR1 is SGHTA and CDR2 is FQGNSA in the germline V gene. Trimming removed 1 base from V and 5 bases from J, with 11 bases in between. The CDR3 sequence is 14 residues long. Here the CDR3 DNA reads TGTGCCAGCAGCTTAGGGAGGGGGGGGACTGAAGCTTTCTTT. Translation: CASSLGRGGTEAFF.

J is TRBJ2-7 and V is TRBV28; 10 nucleotides agree with TRBD2. CDR1 MDHEN and CDR2 SYDVKM come from the germline V gene. This CDR3 is 16 amino acids long. J gave up 0 bases and V 6 bases, and 8 bases lay outside the gene matches. CDR3 region: CASRPYGTSDSYEQYF. The CDR3, as DNA: TGTGCCAGCAGGCCCTATGGGACTAGCGACTCCTACGAGCAGTACTTC. Complete variable domain (other parts from reference TRBV28 and TRBJ2-7): DVKVTQSSRYLVKRTGEKVFLECVQDMDHENMFWYRQDPGLGLRLIYFSYDVKMKEKGDIPEGYSVSREKKERFSLILESASTNQTSMYLCASRPYGTSDSYEQYFGPGTRLTVT.

The V call is TRBV19, the J call TRBJ2-2; no clear D gene. Germline assignment: CDR1 LNHDA and CDR2 SQIVND (reference sequence). This CDR3 comprises 13 residues. Between the trimmed V and J ends, which lost 6 bases and 4 bases, there was a span of 9 bases. The chain's CDR3 is CASSQAVTGELFF. The CDR3 DNA follows: TGTGCCAGTAGCCAGGCAGTCACCGGGGAGCTGTTTTTT.

The chain recombines TRBV30 with TRBJ1-5, with a weak D call TRBD1 (6 bases). CDR3 length: 18 amino acids. Trimming removed 2 bases from V and 0 bases from J, with 20 bases in between. Germline V gene lookup returns CDR1 GTSNPN and CDR2 SVGIG (reference sequence). As DNA, the CDR3 is TGTGCCTGGAGTTCTTCTAGGGGGATCGGATATAGCAATCAGCCCCAGCATTTT. Encoded protein: CAWSSSRGIGYSNQPQHF.

J is TRBJ2-1 and V is TRBV5-1, with a tentative D call TRBD2 (6 bases). Trimming removed 2 bases at V and 3 bases at J, with 9 bases between. Germline CDR1 reads SGHRS; CDR2 reads YFSETQ. The CDR3 has 14 amino acids. As DNA, the CDR3 is TGCGCCAGCAGCTTAGGCGGGGACTACAATGAGCAGTTCTTC. Residues: CASSLGGDYNEQFF.

This chain connects TRBV3-1 (or the pseudogene TRBV3-2) to TRBJ2-3; 13 bases align to TRBD2. Per the germline V gene, CDR1 is LGHDT and CDR2 is YNNKEL (reference sequence). This CDR3 spans 21 amino acids. V lost 4 bases and J lost 4; bases outside the gene matches: 20. The CDR3: CASSPGTSGAIPDLGADTQYF. CDR3 coding DNA: TGTGCCAGCAGCCCCGGGACTAGCGGGGCCATACCTGACTTAGGGGCAGATACGCAGTATTTT.

The V and J genes are TRBV11-2 and TRBJ2-1; D possibly corresponds to TRBD2 (5 bases). Germline V CDR1 and CDR2: SGHAT, FQNNGV. This CDR3 spans 14 amino acids. Deletions cut 4 bases from V and 9 bases from J, with 16 bases between. The chain's CDR3 is CASSSSGGLGEQFF. The CDR3 coding sequence is TGTGCCAGCAGCTCCTCCGGCGGGCTAGGTGAGCAGTTCTTC.

The chain joins TRBV10-1 to TRBJ1-1; D is ambiguous. In germline, CDR1 is WNHNN, CDR2 SYGVQD (reference sequence). This CDR3 has 14 amino acids. Deletions cut 10 bases from V and 1 base from J, with 16 bases between. The CDR3 nucleotides read TGCGCCACCGAGGGCCGGAGCACGAACACTGAAGCTTTCTTT. Amino acids: CATEGRSTNTEAFF.

This clone was found once. The J gene is TRBJ1-2, the V gene TRBV27; no reliable D call. The CDR3 sequence is 14 residues long. V was shortened by 8 bases and J by 0 bases, with 13 bases between the two germline ends. CDR1 and CDR2 from the germline V gene are MNHEY and SMNVEV (reference sequence). CDR3 region: CASRYSSANYGYTF. As DNA, the CDR3 is TGTGCCAGCCGTTACTCTTCCGCTAACTATGGCTACACCTTC.

This clone was detected only once. The chain combines TRBV27 with TRBJ2-7; tentatively, D is TRBD1 or TRBD2 (9 bases each). The CDR3 spans 18 residues. Trimming took 4 bases from V and 2 from J, leaving 24 bases between them. The germline V gene encodes CDR1 MNHEY and CDR2 SMNVEV (reference sequence). CDR3 region: CASSWDRDVAGETYEQYF. The CDR3 bases are TGTGCCAGCAGTTGGGACAGGGACGTAGCGGGGGAGACCTACGAGCAGTACTTC.

V usage is TRBV28 and J usage is TRBJ1-2, with D hard to call. The CDR3 runs 11 residues. Trimming removed 5 bases at V and 5 bases at J, with 6 bases between. Germline values: CDR1 MDHEN, CDR2 SYDVKM. In nucleotides, the CDR3 is TGTGCCAGCAGTCCCAAATATGGCTACACCTTC. It specifies CASSPKYGYTF.

The genes are TRBV29-1 and TRBJ2-3; maybe TRBD2 (5 bases). Trimming took off 3 bases at V and 4 bases at J, with 5 bases between the two ends. Germline V gene lookup returns CDR1 SQVTM and CDR2 ANQGSEA. The CDR3 totals 11 residues. In DNA, the CDR3 is TGCAGCGTTGAGCGGGCAGATACGCAGTATTTT. It encodes CSVERADTQYF.

The chain carries TRBV28 and TRBJ2-7; weak D call: TRBD1 (5 bases). This CDR3 has 15 residues. V lost 6 bases, J lost 0 bases, and 15 bases lay in between. Germline V gene data show CDR1 as MDHEN and CDR2 as SYDVKM. CDR3 DNA: TGTGCCAGCAGCTCAGGTACAGGAGTCTCCTACGAGCAGTACGTC. Its protein is CASSSGTGVSYEQYV.

The J gene is TRBJ2-2, the V gene TRBV5-4; D might be TRBD2 (6 bases). The germline V gene has CDR1 SGHNT and CDR2 YYREEE (reference sequence). The CDR3 length is 17 residues. Trimming removed 4 bases from V and 2 bases from J, with 18 bases in between. The CDR3 loop is CASSGRFPTGNTGELFF. The CDR3, as DNA: TGTGCCAGCAGCGGGAGGTTCCCGACTGGTAACACCGGGGAGCTGTTTTTT.

The sample holds a few counts of this clone. V is TRBV6-5 and J is TRBJ2-7; D not certain. V lost 6 bases and J lost 0, with 9 bases in between. This CDR3 is built from 13 residues. Looked up from germline, CDR1 is MNHEY and CDR2 is SVGAGI. In DNA form, the CDR3 reads TGTGCCAGCAGCCTCCAGGTCTCCTACGAGCAGTACGTC. Translated, it gives CASSLQVSYEQYV.